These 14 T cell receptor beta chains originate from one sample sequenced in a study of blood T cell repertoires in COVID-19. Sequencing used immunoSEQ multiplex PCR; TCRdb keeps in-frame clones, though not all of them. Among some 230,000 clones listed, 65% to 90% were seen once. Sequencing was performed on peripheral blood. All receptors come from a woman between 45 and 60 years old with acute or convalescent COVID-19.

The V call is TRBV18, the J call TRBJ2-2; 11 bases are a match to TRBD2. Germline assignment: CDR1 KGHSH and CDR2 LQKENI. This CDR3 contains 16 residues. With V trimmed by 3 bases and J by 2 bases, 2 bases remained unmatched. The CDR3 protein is CASSPTSGRNTGELFF. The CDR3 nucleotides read TGTGCCAGCTCACCTACTAGCGGGAGAAACACCGGGGAGCTGTTTTTT.

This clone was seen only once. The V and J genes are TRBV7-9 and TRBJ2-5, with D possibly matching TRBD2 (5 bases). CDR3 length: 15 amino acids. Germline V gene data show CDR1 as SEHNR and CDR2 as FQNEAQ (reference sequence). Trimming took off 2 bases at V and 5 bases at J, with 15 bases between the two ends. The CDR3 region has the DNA TGTGCCAGCAGCTTATTCCGGGAAACGGTGGAGACCCAGTACTTC. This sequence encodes CASSLFRETVETQYF.

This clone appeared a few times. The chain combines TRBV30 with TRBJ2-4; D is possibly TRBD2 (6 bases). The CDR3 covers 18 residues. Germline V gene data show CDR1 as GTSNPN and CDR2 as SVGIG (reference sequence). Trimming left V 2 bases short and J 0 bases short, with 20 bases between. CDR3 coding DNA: TGTGCCTGGAGTAACAGCGGGCGTGACTGGGGAGCCAAAAACATTCAGTACTTC. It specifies CAWSNSGRDWGAKNIQYF.

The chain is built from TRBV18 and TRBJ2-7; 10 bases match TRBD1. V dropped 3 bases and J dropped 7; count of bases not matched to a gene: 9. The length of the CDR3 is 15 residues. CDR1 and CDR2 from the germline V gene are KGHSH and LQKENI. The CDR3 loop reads CASSPTRQGAGEQYF. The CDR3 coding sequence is TGTGCCAGCTCACCTACCCGACAGGGGGCGGGAGAGCAGTACTTC. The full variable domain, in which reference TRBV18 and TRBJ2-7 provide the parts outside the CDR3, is NAGVMQNPRHLVRRRGQEARLRCSPMKGHSHVYWYRQLPEEGLKFMVYLQKENIIDESGMPKERFSAEFPKEGPSILRIQQVVRGDSAAYFCASSPTRQGAGEQYFGPGTRLTVT.

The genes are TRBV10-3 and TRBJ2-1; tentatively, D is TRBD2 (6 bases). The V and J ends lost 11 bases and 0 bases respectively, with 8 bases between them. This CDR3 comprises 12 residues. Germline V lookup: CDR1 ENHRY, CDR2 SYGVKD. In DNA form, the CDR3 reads TGTGCCGCCGGGAGCTCCTACAATGAGCAGTTCTTC. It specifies CAAGSSYNEQFF.

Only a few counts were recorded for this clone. CDR3 bases: TGTGCCAGCAGTTTAACGGGGGGGTGGGATGAAAAACTGTTTTTT. This translates into CASSLTGGWDEKLFF. The rearrangement joins TRBV27 to TRBJ1-4, with a possible D match to TRBD1 (5 bases). CDR1 and CDR2 from the germline V gene are MNHEY and SMNVEV (reference sequence). Trimming took 2 bases from V and 6 from J, leaving 13 bases between them. The CDR3 contains 15 residues.

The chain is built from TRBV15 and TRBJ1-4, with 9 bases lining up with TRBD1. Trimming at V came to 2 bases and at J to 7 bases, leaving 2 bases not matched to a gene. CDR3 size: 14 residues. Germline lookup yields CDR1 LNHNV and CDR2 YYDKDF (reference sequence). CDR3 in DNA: TGTGCCACCAGCAGACGGACAGGGGTTGAAAAACTGTTTTTT. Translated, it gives CATSRRTGVEKLFF.

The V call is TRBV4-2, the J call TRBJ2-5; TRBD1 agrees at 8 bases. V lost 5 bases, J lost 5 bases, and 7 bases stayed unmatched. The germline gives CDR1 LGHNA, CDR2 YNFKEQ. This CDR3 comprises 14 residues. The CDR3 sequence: CASSIQGAGETQYF. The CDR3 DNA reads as TGTGCCAGCAGCATCCAGGGGGCTGGGGAGACCCAGTACTTC.

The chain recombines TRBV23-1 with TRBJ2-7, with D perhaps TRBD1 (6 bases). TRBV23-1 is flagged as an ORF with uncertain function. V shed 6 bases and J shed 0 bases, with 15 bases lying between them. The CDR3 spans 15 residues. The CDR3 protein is CASSLSGESSYEQYF. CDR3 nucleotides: TGCGCCAGCAGCCTATCAGGGGAAAGCTCCTACGAGCAGTACTTC.

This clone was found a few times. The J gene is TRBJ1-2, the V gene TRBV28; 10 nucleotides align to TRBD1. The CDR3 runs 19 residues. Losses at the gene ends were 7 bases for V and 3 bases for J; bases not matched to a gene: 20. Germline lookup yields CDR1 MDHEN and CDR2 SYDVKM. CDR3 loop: CASTPPTGGVRIAYYGYTF. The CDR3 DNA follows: TGTGCCAGCACGCCTCCGACAGGGGGCGTGCGTATAGCTTACTATGGCTACACCTTC.

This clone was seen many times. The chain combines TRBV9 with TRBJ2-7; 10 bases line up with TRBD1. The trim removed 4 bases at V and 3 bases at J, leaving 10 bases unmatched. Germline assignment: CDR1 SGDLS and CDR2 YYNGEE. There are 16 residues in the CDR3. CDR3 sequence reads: CASSPSPGDRGYEQYF. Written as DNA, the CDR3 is TGTGCCAGCAGCCCCTCTCCGGGGGACAGGGGCTACGAGCAGTACTTC.

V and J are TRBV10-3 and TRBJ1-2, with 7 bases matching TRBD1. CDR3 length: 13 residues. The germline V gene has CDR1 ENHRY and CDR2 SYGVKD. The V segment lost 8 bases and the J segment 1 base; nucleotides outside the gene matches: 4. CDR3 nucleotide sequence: TGTGCCATCGGCGGGGACAGTAACTATGGCTACACCTTC. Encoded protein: CAIGGDSNYGYTF.

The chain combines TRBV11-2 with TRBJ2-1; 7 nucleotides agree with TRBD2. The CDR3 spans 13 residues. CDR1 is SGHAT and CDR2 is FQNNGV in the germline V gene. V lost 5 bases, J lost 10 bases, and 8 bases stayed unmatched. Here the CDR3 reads CASSPGQAGEQFF. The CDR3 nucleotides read TGTGCCAGCAGCCCCGGTCAAGCGGGGGAGCAGTTCTTC.

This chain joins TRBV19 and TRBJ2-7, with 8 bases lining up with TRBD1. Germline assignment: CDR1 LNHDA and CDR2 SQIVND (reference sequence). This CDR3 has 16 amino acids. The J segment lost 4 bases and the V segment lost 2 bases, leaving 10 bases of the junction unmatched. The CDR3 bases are TGTGCCAGTAGTATATCTGGGGCAGGGGGCGCATACGAGCAGTACTTC. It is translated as CASSISGAGGAYEQYF.